These T cell receptor beta chains were read from a single sample in a study of shared T cell receptors in the human thymus. Generated by immunoSEQ multiplex PCR, the TCRdb table keeps only in-frame clones and is missing some. The sample consists of approximately 580,000 clones, around three quarters of them appearing once. The data were also submitted as part of a second study, on human thymus T cells.

Sequencing used thymocytes. The receptor set was obtained from a boy under two years old with a congenital heart defect. Each CDR3 is given with its conserved first and last residue. The order of the fields is CDR3 protein, CDR3 DNA, clone size, V gene, D gene, J gene. A D gene is named only where the DNA matches it firmly. Rows give clone size only sometimes, using once, few, many, or a class for an expanded clone.

CDR3 protein: CASSLGGLNVYF; CDR3 DNA: TGTGCCAGCAGCTTGGGAGGGTTAAACGTGTACTTC; clone size: NA; V gene: TRBV5-5; D gene: NA; J gene: TRBJ2-7
CDR3 protein: CASSQDGASKGPGSYNEQFF; CDR3 DNA: TGCGCCAGCAGCCAAGATGGCGCGAGTAAAGGGCCGGGATCCTACAATGAGCAGTTCTTC; clone size: NA; V gene: TRBV4-3; D gene: NA; J gene: TRBJ2-1
CDR3 protein: CASSSPSGQNTGELFF; CDR3 DNA: TGTGCCAGCAGCTCTCCGAGCGGGCAGAACACCGGGGAGCTGTTTTTT; clone size: NA; V gene: TRBV7-8; D gene: NA; J gene: TRBJ2-2
CDR3 protein: CASSRRQDNTEAFF; CDR3 DNA: TGTGCCAGCAGTCGTCGACAGGACAACACTGAAGCTTTCTTT; clone size: NA; V gene: TRBV6-6; D gene: NA; J gene: TRBJ1-1
CDR3 protein: CASSLEERETGELFF; CDR3 DNA: TGCGCCAGCAGCTTGGAGGAGCGGGAGACCGGGGAGCTGTTTTTT; clone size: NA; V gene: TRBV5-1; D gene: TRBD2; J gene: TRBJ2-2
CDR3 protein: CASSSSPTSGGGGEQYF; CDR3 DNA: TGTGCCAGCAGCTCAAGCCCTACTAGCGGGGGGGGAGGGGAGCAGTACTTC; clone size: NA; V gene: TRBV11-2; D gene: TRBD2; J gene: TRBJ2-7
CDR3 protein: CASSLTGRLSYGYTF; CDR3 DNA: TGTGCCAGCAGTTTAACCGGGAGGTTGAGCTATGGCTACACCTTC; clone size: NA; V gene: TRBV27; D gene: NA; J gene: TRBJ1-2
CDR3 protein: CASSCRDRGNEQYF; CDR3 DNA: TGTGCCAGCAGCTGCCGGGACAGGGGGAACGAGCAGTACTTC; clone size: few; V gene: TRBV7-8; D gene: TRBD1; J gene: TRBJ2-7
CDR3 protein: CASRQTGNTEAFF; CDR3 DNA: TGTGCAAGTCGTCAAACAGGGAACACTGAAGCTTTCTTT; clone size: NA; V gene: TRBV12-2; D gene: NA; J gene: TRBJ1-1
CDR3 protein: CASSPEIAATEAFF; CDR3 DNA: TGTGCCAGCAGCCCAGAGATAGCGGCCACTGAAGCTTTCTTT; clone size: NA; V gene: TRBV5-6; D gene: NA; J gene: TRBJ1-1
CDR3 protein: CASSGAGGHGYTF; CDR3 DNA: TGTGCCAGCAGTGGGGCAGGGGGACATGGCTACACCTTC; clone size: few; V gene: TRBV25-1; D gene: TRBD1; J gene: TRBJ1-2
CDR3 protein: CSGRDSGFEQYF; CDR3 DNA: TGCAGCGGGAGGGACAGCGGGTTCGAGCAGTACTTC; clone size: NA; V gene: TRBV29-1; D gene: NA; J gene: TRBJ2-7
CDR3 protein: CASSLLYSAETNYEQYF; CDR3 DNA: TGCGCCAGCAGCCTACTCTATTCCGCAGAAACTAACTACGAGCAGTACTTC; clone size: NA; V gene: TRBV4-1; D gene: NA; J gene: TRBJ2-7
CDR3 protein: CASSALGGAGNTIYF; CDR3 DNA: TGTGCCAGCAGCGCTCTGGGGGGAGCGGGAAACACCATATATTTT; clone size: NA; V gene: TRBV9; D gene: NA; J gene: TRBJ1-3
CDR3 protein: CAIREGYEQYF; CDR3 DNA: TGTGCCATAAGGGAGGGTTACGAGCAGTACTTC; clone size: once; V gene: TRBV28; D gene: TRBD2; J gene: TRBJ2-7
CDR3 protein: CASSSRTGANSYEQYF; CDR3 DNA: TGTGCCAGCAGCTCAAGGACAGGGGCCAACTCCTACGAGCAGTACTTC; clone size: NA; V gene: TRBV11-2; D gene: TRBD1; J gene: TRBJ2-7
CDR3 protein: CASSFRTGGFTDTQYF; CDR3 DNA: TGTGCCAGCAGCTTCCGGACAGGGGGCTTCACAGATACGCAGTATTTT; clone size: NA; V gene: TRBV5-6; D gene: TRBD1; J gene: TRBJ2-3
CDR3 protein: CASSWTSGSYEQYF; CDR3 DNA: TGTGCCAGCAGTTGGACTAGCGGTTCCTACGAGCAGTACTTC; clone size: NA; V gene: TRBV2; D gene: TRBD2; J gene: TRBJ2-7
CDR3 protein: CASSDYVRFGLSYEQYF; CDR3 DNA: TGTGCCAGCAGTGACTACGTAAGATTTGGGCTCTCCTACGAGCAGTACTTC; clone size: NA; V gene: TRBV25-1; D gene: NA; J gene: TRBJ2-7
CDR3 protein: CASSLRWVRESAEAFF; CDR3 DNA: TGTGCCAGCAGCTTACGGTGGGTGAGGGAGAGTGCTGAAGCTTTCTTT; clone size: few; V gene: TRBV7-2; D gene: NA; J gene: TRBJ1-1